The sample holds many counts of the clone carrying this T cell receptor beta chain. Its antigen remains unidentified. The data derive from a study of Graves' ophthalmopathy and Graves' hyperthyroidism. Across the study: Peripheral blood collection took place at initial diagnosis, before any treatment. The study's findings and limits: It was with about 68% sensitivity and about 72% specificity that the model predicted ophthalmopathy progression. Ophthalmopathy and stable hyperthyroidism were discriminated by a 13-signature model, with approximately 89% sensitivity and approximately 77% specificity.

Beta-chain TCR CDR3 regions were amplified from RNA transcripts. Following a first-round RT-PCR that used HTBI primers, a second-round multiplex PCR was carried out. TCRdb called the multiplex PCR reads again in MiXCR, with one record for every CDR3 protein. The sample consists of about 380,000 distinct CDR3 sequences, about 16% of them appearing once. The CDR3 is made up of 13 amino acids. V shed 0 bases and J shed 3 bases, with 9 bases lying between them. Germline loops: CDR1 SQVTM, CDR2 ANQGSEA. The chain couples TRBV29-1 to TRBJ2-7, with D perhaps TRBD1 (5 bases). This TCR came from a woman aged 18 to 35 with stable Graves' hyperthyroidism. Material: peripheral blood. The CDR3 loop reads CSVEDPDSYEQYF. For the CDR3, the DNA is TGCAGCGTTGAAGACCCCGACAGCTACGAGCAGTACTTC.